This TCR beta chain was captured in a study of Graves' ophthalmopathy and Graves' hyperthyroidism. On the study more broadly: The authors collected peripheral blood at initial diagnosis, before any treatment.

Clinicians made diagnoses from clinical symptoms, serum thyroxine, TRAb, thyroid ultrasound and orbital computed tomography. Amplification of TCR beta CDR3 regions used RNA transcripts. HTBI primers served in a first-round RT-PCR, which a second-round multiplex PCR followed. TCRdb independently ran MiXCR on the multiplex PCR reads; one entry per CDR3 protein. This table holds about 240,000 distinct CDR3 sequences, 45% found once. Germline-derived CDR1 and CDR2 are SEHNR and FQNEAQ (reference sequence). V was shortened by 10 bases and J by 1 base, with 7 bases between the two germline ends. This CDR3 is 11 amino acids long.

The source is an adult man with Graves' ophthalmopathy. The chain combines TRBV7-9 with TRBJ1-1, with D uncertain. The sample consisted of peripheral blood. The CDR3 here is CANKQNTEAFF. CDR3 coding DNA: TGTGCCAACAAGCAGAACACTGAAGCTTTCTTT.